The sequence of this T cell receptor (beta chain) was determined in a study of blood T cells in healthy people across ages. The study's findings and limits: Reliance upon unsorted PBMCs precluded definitive naive versus antigen-experienced comparison. Investigators viewed diversity estimates from one million T cells as underestimates, the study reported.

Per sample, a minimum of 6 million PBMCs were isolated. With respect to this clonotype: Its antigen is unidentified.

The V gene lost 7 bases and the J gene lost 1 base, with 14 bases spanning the gap. The germline gives CDR1 MNHEY, CDR2 SVGAGI. The CDR3 length is 14 residues. A second PCR, run for roughly 6 to 11 cycles, used a sample-barcoded 5' primer plus a J-beta primer mix. Using its own MiXCR run on the 5' RACE reads, TCRdb lists one record per CDR3 protein. Seen here are 800,000 to 900,000 distinct CDR3 sequences, 55% to 65% observed once, and the top ten hold 25% to 35%. Sequences were obtained from blood. The receptor was isolated from a man aged 30-40 years in good health. The J gene is TRBJ2-7, the V gene TRBV6-5; perhaps TRBD1 as D (5 bases). In DNA form, the CDR3 reads TGTGCCAGCAAAAACCAGGGTTTATCCTACGAGCAGTACTTC. As protein: CASKNQGLSYEQYF.